The present TCR beta chain was sequenced within a study of PD-1 blockade in classical Hodgkin lymphoma. Study-level information: Nivolumab dosed at 3 mg/kg went to patients intravenously every 2 weeks. Findings of the study overall: A significant rise in TCR diversity by C4D1 was seen for CD4+ but not CD8+ cells. Complete responders' diversity at baseline resembled that of newly diagnosed patients.

The assay was immunoSEQ multiplex PCR, and TCRdb's table has in-frame clones only and misses some. The data show 10,000 to 15,000 clones, approximately 80% seen once. A note on this clone: The antigen is undetermined.

The time point was: cycle 4 day 1 (C4D1), after less than 7 weeks of nivolumab. Following autologous stem cell transplantation, relapse occurred in every patient, and exposure to brentuximab vedotin varied. Isolation of CD4+ T cells from thawed PBMCs was performed by magnetic negative selection. Complete response, partial response or progressive disease constituted the best responses recorded. V was pared by 1 base and J by 3 bases, with 12 bases between. Germline V gene lookup returns CDR1 SEHNR and CDR2 FQNEAQ (reference sequence). This CDR3 has 15 amino acids. The specimen comprised CD4+ T cells from blood, sampled before the fourth cycle of nivolumab. The chain joins TRBV7-9 to TRBJ1-1; D is uncertain. This clonotype was sampled from a human donor with classical Hodgkin lymphoma. Written as DNA, the CDR3 is TGTGCCAGCAGCTTAGAAGAGGGCAGGCACACTGAAGCTTTCTTT. Translated: CASSLEEGRHTEAFF.